This T cell receptor beta chain was captured by sequencing in a study of tumor-infiltrating lymphocytes in primary liver carcinoma. Turning to the study itself: Samples yielded about 3.65 to 8 million productive TCRbeta reads, similar across tissue types.

Study-level points and caveats: Lower overlap was observed for tumor-adjacent and tumor-blood pairs relative to tumor region pairs. Blood trailed tumors significantly in top-250-clone fraction (p = 0.039).

This CDR3 is built from 15 residues. Germline values: CDR1 LGHNA, CDR2 YNFKEQ. Unsorted bulk tissue (roughly 19-31 mg) underwent RNA and DNA co-extraction. Those patients suffered from chronic HBV infection and were treatment-naive. Points on this clonotype: Its antigen is currently unknown. A junction end diverges from the germline sequence, so it may reflect a read error.

Starting material of 400 to 600 ng total RNA yielded TCR beta cDNA via a constant-region primer. Construction of TCR beta libraries relied on three successive nested multiplex PCR rounds employing slightly modified ARM-PCR. It was with TRBV1-TRBV30 forward primers and a C-beta reverse primer that the first two PCR rounds were run, at approximately 10 cycles each. TCRdb called the multiplex PCR reads again in MiXCR, with one record for every CDR3 protein. The sample shows more than 70,000 distinct CDR3 sequences, roughly 71% of them seen only once. This receptor was obtained from a man aged 35 to 55 with primary liver carcinoma and hepatitis B virus infection. The chain combines TRBV4-2 with TRBJ2-7; D may match TRBD1 or TRBD2 (6 bases each). The source material was tumor-adjacent normal liver tissue. The CDR3 sequence is CASNQEEGGSYEQYF. The CDR3, as DNA: TGTGCCAGCAACCAAGAGGAGGGGGGCTCCTACGAGCAGTACTTC.